This TCR beta chain is drawn from a study of blood T cell repertoires in COVID-19. About the research overall: Sites across the United States, Italy and Spain contributed samples from acute and convalescent COVID-19. The analysed material was cDNA or gDNA that came from T cells, B-cell-depleted T cells, or PBMCs.

Profiled with immunoSEQ multiplex PCR; TCRdb holds only in-frame clones, not every one. The repertoire holds about 220,000 clones, with around 84% as singletons. There are 12 residues in the CDR3. Trimming cost V 3 bases and J 5 bases, with 7 bases left between them. CDR1 and CDR2 (germline): MDHEN, SYDVKM. The source of this sequence is a man aged 50 to 60 who had recovered from COVID-19. Sequenced: peripheral blood. The chain links TRBV28 to TRBJ2-5, with D unclear. CDR3 protein: CASSFSLETQYF. The CDR3 DNA follows: TGTGCCAGCAGTTTCTCCCTGGAGACCCAGTACTTC.